This entry describes one T cell receptor (beta chain). Its antigen remains unidentified. The CDR3 contains 14 residues. The V gene lost 3 bases and the J gene lost 8 bases, with 14 bases spanning the gap. From germline, CDR1 is SGHDT and CDR2 YYEEEE. The sample is drawn from a study of PD-1 blockade in mismatch repair-deficient tumors. At the level of the study: Patients had 12 mismatch repair-deficient cancer types, all previously treated and progressing. Study results and limitations: Rapid post-treatment expansion, then contraction, generally preceding radiologic response, marked tumor-resident clones.

TCRdb's table, derived via immunoSEQ multiplex PCR, lists solely in-frame clones and lacks some. The sample shows about 100,000 clones, under 90% of them seen only once. PCR or immunohistochemistry showed mismatch repair deficiency in every enrolled patient. TCR sequencing covered a few patients who responded to pembrolizumab. The sample was peripheral blood, taken 36 weeks after starting pembrolizumab. The receptor comes from an adult with mismatch repair-deficient cancer. The chain employs TRBV5-6 and TRBJ2-2; tentatively, D is TRBD1 (5 bases). The CDR3 sequence is CASSSAKGIGELFF. CDR3 coding DNA: TGTGCCAGCAGCTCAGCTAAGGGGATAGGGGAGCTGTTTTTT. Full variable domain (rest looked up from reference TRBV5-6 and TRBJ2-2): DAGVTQSPTHLIKTRGQQVTLRCSPKSGHDTVSWYQQALGQGPQFIFQYYEEEERQRGNFPDRFSGHQFPNYSSELNVNALLLGDSALYLCASSSAKGIGELFFGEGSRLTVL.